Each of the 3 T cell receptor beta chains below was sequenced from the same sample in a study of blood T cells in healthy people across ages. Primed by a sample-barcoded 5' primer and a J-beta primer mix, a second PCR proceeded for 7 to 11 cycles. TCRdb itself ran the 5' RACE reads through MiXCR, one entry per CDR3 protein. Among about 570,000 distinct CDR3 sequences, approximately 30% were seen once, and the ten largest hold about a fifth. Sequenced input: blood. The receptors were gathered from a woman between 65 and 79 years old in good health.

The genes are TRBV6-2 or TRBV6-3 and TRBJ2-1; 7 positions agree with TRBD1. Germline CDR1 is MNHEY and CDR2 is SVGEGT. V shed 6 bases, J shed 4 bases, and the junction held 6 bases outside the gene matches. CDR3 length equals 14 residues. The CDR3 is CASRDRDRYNEQFF. The CDR3 bases are TGTGCCAGCAGAGACAGGGATAGGTACAATGAGCAGTTCTTC.

This rearrangement joins TRBV7-2 to TRBJ2-1; unclear D gene. The J call may be faulty, since TRBJ2-7 better matches the DNA end. CDR1 is SGHTA and CDR2 is FQGNSA in the germline V gene. This CDR3 comprises 16 residues. DNA for the CDR3: TGTGCCAGCAGCTTTGGTGCAATAACCCCAAGGGACGAGCAGTACTTC. This gives the protein CASSFGAITPRDEQYF.

This clonotype was counted a few times. V and J are TRBV5-1 and TRBJ2-2, with 9 positions matching TRBD1. The CDR3 spans 16 residues. Germline values: CDR1 SGHRS, CDR2 YFSETQ. V trimming: 2 bases; J trimming: 4 bases; junction bases outside the gene matches: 6. This CDR3 reads CASSLQGARGTGELFF. The CDR3 nucleotides are TGCGCCAGCAGCTTACAGGGGGCGCGGGGCACCGGGGAGCTGTTTTTT.